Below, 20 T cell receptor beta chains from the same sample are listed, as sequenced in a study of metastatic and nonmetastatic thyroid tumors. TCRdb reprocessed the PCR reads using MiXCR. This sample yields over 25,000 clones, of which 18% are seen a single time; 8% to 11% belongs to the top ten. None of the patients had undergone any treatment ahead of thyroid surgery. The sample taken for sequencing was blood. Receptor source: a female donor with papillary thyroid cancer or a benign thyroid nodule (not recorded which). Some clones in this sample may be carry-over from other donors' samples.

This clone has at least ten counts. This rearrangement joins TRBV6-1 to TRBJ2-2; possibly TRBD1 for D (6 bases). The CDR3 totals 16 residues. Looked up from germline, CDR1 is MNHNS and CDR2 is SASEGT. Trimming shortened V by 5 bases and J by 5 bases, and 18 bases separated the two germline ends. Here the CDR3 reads CASSTRVGGMTGELFF. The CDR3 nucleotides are TGTGCCAGCAGTACCCGGGTAGGGGGAATGACCGGGGAGCTGTTTTTT.

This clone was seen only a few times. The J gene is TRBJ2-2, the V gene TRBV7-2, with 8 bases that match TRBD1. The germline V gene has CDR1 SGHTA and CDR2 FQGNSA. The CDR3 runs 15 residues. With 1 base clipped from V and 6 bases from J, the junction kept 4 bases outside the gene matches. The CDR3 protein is CASSLGTGYPGELFF. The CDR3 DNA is TGTGCCAGCAGCTTAGGGACAGGGTACCCCGGGGAGCTGTTTTTT.

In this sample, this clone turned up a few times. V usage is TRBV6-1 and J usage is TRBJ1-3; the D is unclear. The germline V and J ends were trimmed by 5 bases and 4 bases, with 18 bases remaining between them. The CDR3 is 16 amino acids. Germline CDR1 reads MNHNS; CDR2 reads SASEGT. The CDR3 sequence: CASSSLGRAGGNTIYF. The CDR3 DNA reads TGTGCCAGCAGTTCCCTGGGGAGGGCGGGAGGAAACACCATATATTTT.

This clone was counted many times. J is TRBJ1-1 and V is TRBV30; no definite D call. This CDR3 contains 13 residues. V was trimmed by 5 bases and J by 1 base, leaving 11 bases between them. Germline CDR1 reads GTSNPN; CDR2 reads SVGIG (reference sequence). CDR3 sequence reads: CAWLQVGNTEAFF. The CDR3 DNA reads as TGTGCCTGGTTGCAGGTAGGGAACACTGAAGCTTTCTTT. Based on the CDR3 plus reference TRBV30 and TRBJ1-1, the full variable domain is SQTIHQWPATLVQPVGSPLSLECTVEGTSNPNLYWYRQAAGRGLQLLFYSVGIGQISSEVPQNLSASRPQDRQFILSSKKLLLSDSGFYLCAWLQVGNTEAFFGQGTRLTVV.

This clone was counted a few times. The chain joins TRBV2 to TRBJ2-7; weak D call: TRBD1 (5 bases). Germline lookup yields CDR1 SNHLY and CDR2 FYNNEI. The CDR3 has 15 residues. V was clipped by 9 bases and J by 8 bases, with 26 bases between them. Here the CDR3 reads CASSNPRASEVQQYF. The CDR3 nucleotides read TGTGCCAGTAGTAACCCCAGGGCTTCCGAGGTCCAGCAGTACTTC.

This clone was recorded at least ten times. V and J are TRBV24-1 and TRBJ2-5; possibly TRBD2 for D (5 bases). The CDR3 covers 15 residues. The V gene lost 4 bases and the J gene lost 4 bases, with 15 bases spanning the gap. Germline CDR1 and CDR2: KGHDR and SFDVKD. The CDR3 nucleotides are TGTGCCACCAGTGACTCTGGTTCTGGAGGAGAGACCCAGTACTTC. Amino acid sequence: CATSDSGSGGETQYF.

The CDR3 reads CSAADSRYTDTQYF. The DNA of the CDR3 is TGCAGTGCTGCGGACTCCCGCTACACAGATACGCAGTATTTT. The chain recombines TRBV20-1 with TRBJ2-3, with D perhaps matching TRBD2 (5 bases). V was clipped by 5 bases and J by 2 bases, with 14 bases between them. Germline V lookup: CDR1 DFQATT, CDR2 SNEGSKA (reference sequence). The CDR3 is 14 amino acids.

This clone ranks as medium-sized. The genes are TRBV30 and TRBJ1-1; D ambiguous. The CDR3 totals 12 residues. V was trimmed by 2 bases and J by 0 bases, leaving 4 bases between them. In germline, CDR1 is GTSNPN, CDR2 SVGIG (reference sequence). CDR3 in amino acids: CAWSRMNTEAFF. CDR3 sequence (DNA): TGTGCCTGGAGTCGAATGAACACTGAAGCTTTCTTT.

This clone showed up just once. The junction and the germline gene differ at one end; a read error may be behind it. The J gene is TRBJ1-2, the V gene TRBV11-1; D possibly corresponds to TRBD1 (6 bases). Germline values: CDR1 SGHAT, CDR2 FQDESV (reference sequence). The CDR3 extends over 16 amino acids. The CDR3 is CASSSNGDTGPYGYAF. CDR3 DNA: TGTGCCAGCAGCTCGAACGGGGACACCGGTCCCTATGGCTACGCCTTC.

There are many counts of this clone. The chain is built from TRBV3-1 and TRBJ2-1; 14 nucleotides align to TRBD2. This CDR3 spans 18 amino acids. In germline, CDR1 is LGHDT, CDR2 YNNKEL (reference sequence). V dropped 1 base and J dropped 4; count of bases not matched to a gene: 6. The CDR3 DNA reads TGTGCCAGCAGCCAAGGACTAGCGGGAGGGCCCCCGTACAATGAGCAGTTCTTC. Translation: CASSQGLAGGPPYNEQFF.

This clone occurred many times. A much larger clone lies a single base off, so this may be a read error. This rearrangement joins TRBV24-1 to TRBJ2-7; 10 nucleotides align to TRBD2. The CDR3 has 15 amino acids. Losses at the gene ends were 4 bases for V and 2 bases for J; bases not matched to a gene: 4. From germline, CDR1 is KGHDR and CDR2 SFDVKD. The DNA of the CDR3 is TGTGCCACCAGTGACCGAACTAGCGGGGCCTACGAGCAGTACTTC. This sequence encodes CATSDRTSGAYEQYF.

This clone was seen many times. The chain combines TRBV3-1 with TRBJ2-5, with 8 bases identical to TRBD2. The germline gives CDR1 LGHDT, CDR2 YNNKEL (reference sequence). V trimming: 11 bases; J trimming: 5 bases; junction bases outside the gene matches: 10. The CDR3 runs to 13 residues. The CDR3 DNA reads TGTGCCGTAGGCGGGGGGCAGTGGGAGACCCAGTACTTC. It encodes CAVGGGQWETQYF.

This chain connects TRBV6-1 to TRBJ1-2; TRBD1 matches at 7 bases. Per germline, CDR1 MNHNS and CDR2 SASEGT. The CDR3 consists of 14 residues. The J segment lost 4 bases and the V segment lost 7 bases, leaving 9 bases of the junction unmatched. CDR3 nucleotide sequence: TGTGCCAGCAAAATTCTCGACAGGGTCTATGGCTACACCTTC. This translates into CASKILDRVYGYTF.

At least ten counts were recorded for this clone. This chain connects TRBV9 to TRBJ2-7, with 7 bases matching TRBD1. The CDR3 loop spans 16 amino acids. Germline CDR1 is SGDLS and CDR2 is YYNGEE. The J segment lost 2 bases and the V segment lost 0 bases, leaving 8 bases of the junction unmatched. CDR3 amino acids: CASSVEPGQTTYEQYF. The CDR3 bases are TGTGCCAGCAGCGTAGAGCCGGGACAGACTACCTACGAGCAGTACTTC.

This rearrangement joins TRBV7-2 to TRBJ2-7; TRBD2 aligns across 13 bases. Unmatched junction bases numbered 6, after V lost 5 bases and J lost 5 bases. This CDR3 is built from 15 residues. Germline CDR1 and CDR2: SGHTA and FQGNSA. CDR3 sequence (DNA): TGTGCCAGCAGCCTCTACGGACTAGCGGGAGACGAGCAGTACTTC. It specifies CASSLYGLAGDEQYF. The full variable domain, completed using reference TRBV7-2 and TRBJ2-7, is GAGVSQSPSNKVTEKGKDVELRCDPISGHTALYWYRQSLGQGLEFLIYFQGNSAPDKSGLPSDRFSAERTGGSVSTLTIQRTQQEDSAVYLCASSLYGLAGDEQYFGPGTRLTVT.

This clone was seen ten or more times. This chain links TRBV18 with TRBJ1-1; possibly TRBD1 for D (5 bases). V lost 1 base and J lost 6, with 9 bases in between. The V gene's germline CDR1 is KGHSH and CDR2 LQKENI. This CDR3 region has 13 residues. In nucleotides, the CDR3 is TGTGCCAGCTCACCACGGGGGAGCGCTGAAGCTTTCTTT. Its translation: CASSPRGSAEAFF.

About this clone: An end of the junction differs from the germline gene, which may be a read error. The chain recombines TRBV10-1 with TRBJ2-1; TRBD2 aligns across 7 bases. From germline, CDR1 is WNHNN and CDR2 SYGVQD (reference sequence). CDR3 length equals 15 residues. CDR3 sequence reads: CASSEGGSREDEQFF. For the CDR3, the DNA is TGTGCCAGCAGTGAGGGCGGGAGTCGAGAAGATGAGCAGTTCTTC.

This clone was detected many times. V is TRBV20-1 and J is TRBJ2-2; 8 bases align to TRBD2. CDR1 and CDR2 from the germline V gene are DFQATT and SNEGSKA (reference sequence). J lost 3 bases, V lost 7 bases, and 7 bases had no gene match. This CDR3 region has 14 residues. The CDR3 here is CSGLGGGYTGELFF. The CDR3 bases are TGCAGTGGGTTAGGCGGGGGGTACACCGGGGAGCTGTTTTTT.

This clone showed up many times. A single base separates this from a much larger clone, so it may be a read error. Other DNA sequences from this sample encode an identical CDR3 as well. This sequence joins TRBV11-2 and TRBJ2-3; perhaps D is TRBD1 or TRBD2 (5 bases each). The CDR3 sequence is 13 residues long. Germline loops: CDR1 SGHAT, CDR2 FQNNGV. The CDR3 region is CASSLGRGDTQYF. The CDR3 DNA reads TGTGCCAGCAGCTTAGGAAGGGGAGATACGCAGTATTTC.

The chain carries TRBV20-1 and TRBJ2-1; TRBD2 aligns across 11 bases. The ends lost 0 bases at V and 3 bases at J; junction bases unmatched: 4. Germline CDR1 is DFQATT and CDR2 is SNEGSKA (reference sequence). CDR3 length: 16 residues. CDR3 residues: CSARDHLAGGYNEQFF. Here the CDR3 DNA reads TGCAGTGCTAGAGATCATCTAGCGGGGGGCTACAATGAGCAGTTCTTC.